Presented here are 17 T cell receptor beta chains from one specimen sequenced in a study of long-term antiretroviral therapy in people with HIV. A v3.0 immunoSEQ assay was performed at survey level. Sequenced by immunoSEQ multiplex PCR; TCRdb stores in-frame clones only, minus some. The table has some 20,000 clones, over 70% seen once. The sequences come from unsorted PBMCs, collected 2.3 years after starting antiretroviral therapy. These receptors came from a woman in her forties with HIV.

The chain recombines TRBV25-1 with TRBJ2-7; 9 bases align to TRBD1. The trim removed 6 bases at V and 3 bases at J, leaving 9 bases unmatched. CDR3 length equals 15 residues. Germline V gene sequence: CDR1 MGHDK, CDR2 SYGVNS. This chain's CDR3 is CASSDRGDGLYEQYF. For the CDR3, the DNA is TGTGCCAGCAGCGACAGGGGGGACGGCCTCTACGAGCAGTACTTC.

The genes are TRBV5-4 and TRBJ2-1; 14 bases agree with TRBD2. J lost 9 bases, V lost 1 base, and 6 bases had no gene match. The CDR3 consists of 16 residues. Looked up from germline, CDR1 is SGHNT and CDR2 is YYREEE (reference sequence). The CDR3 protein is CASSLTGTSGSGEQFF. The CDR3 DNA reads TGTGCCAGCAGCTTGACCGGGACTAGCGGGAGTGGTGAGCAGTTCTTC.

The V and J genes are TRBV5-1 and TRBJ2-1; TRBD1 agrees at 8 bases. The CDR3 totals 14 residues. With 4 bases clipped from V and 8 bases from J, the junction kept 8 bases outside the gene matches. Germline V lookup: CDR1 SGHRS, CDR2 YFSETQ. Written as DNA, the CDR3 is TGCGCCAGCAGCATCCGACAGGGGTGGGATGAGCAGTTCTTC. This encodes CASSIRQGWDEQFF.

The J gene is TRBJ1-2, the V gene TRBV11-2; no definite D call. This CDR3 is 15 amino acids long. CDR1 is SGHAT, CDR2 FQNNGV, per germline. V lost 4 bases, J lost 5 bases, and 17 bases lay in between. The CDR3 loop is CASSSSMGLGYGYTF. The CDR3 DNA sequence: TGTGCCAGCAGCTCCAGCATGGGGTTAGGTTATGGCTACACCTTC.

This clone has a handful of counts. The gene calls are TRBV18 and TRBJ1-1; D call uncertain. The V gene lost 2 bases and the J gene lost 3 bases, with 10 bases spanning the gap. Germline CDR1 and CDR2: KGHSH and LQKENI. This CDR3 has 14 amino acids. The chain's CDR3 is CASSPAGSYTEAFF. CDR3 bases: TGTGCCAGCTCACCAGCGGGAAGTTACACTGAAGCTTTCTTT.

In its sample, this clone was seen once. The chain uses TRBV11-2 and TRBJ2-3; D tentatively reads TRBD1 or TRBD2 (5 bases each). The CDR3 loop spans 14 amino acids. V dropped 5 bases and J dropped 1 base, with 10 bases sitting between them. The germline V gene encodes CDR1 SGHAT and CDR2 FQNNGV. DNA for the CDR3: TGTGCCAGCAGCCCCCGGGACCGCACAGATACGCAGTATTTT. Amino acids: CASSPRDRTDTQYF. The whole variable domain, remainder taken from reference TRBV11-2 and TRBJ2-3, is EAGVAQSPRYKIIEKRQSVAFWCNPISGHATLYWYQQILGQGPKLLIQFQNNGVVDDSQLPKDRFSAERLKGVDSTLKIQPAKLEDSAVYLCASSPRDRTDTQYFGPGTRLTVL.

V gene TRBV19 combines with J gene TRBJ1-5; no clear D. V dropped 8 bases and J dropped 1 base, with 12 bases sitting between them. The CDR3 extends over 14 amino acids. Germline loops: CDR1 LNHDA, CDR2 SQIVND (reference sequence). The CDR3 here is CASGEGRSNQPQHF. CDR3 coding DNA: TGTGCCAGTGGGGAAGGGAGAAGCAATCAGCCCCAGCATTTT. The full variable domain, its missing parts supplied by reference TRBV19 and TRBJ1-5, is DGGITQSPKYLFRKEGQNVTLSCEQNLNHDAMYWYRQDPGQGLRLIYYSQIVNDFQKGDIAEGYSVSREKKESFPLTVTSAQKNPTAFYLCASGEGRSNQPQHFGDGTRLSIL.

This rearrangement joins TRBV11-3 to TRBJ2-7; unclear D gene. Trimming removed 0 bases from V and 5 bases from J, with 8 bases in between. The V gene's germline CDR1 is SGHNT and CDR2 YENEEA. This CDR3 spans 13 amino acids. CDR3 DNA: TGTGCCAGCAGCTTAGATGGGATCCACGAGCAGTACTTC. Protein product: CASSLDGIHEQYF.

This chain joins TRBV7-8 and TRBJ1-6; D is unresolved. V was clipped by 5 bases and J by 3 bases, with 8 bases between them. The germline V gene has CDR1 SGHVS and CDR2 FQNEAQ. The CDR3 loop spans 14 amino acids. DNA of the CDR3: TGTGCCAGCAGCCCCCGGGACTATAATTCACCCCTCCACTTT. Translating gives CASSPRDYNSPLHF.

V gene TRBV11-2 combines with J gene TRBJ1-4, with 11 positions matching TRBD1. In germline, CDR1 is SGHAT, CDR2 FQNNGV. V lost 4 bases to trimming and J lost 12 bases; unmatched junction nucleotides: 10. The CDR3 is made up of 15 amino acids. The CDR3 nucleotides read TGTGCCAGCAGCTCCCCGGGACAGGGGGTTGAGGAACTGTTTTTT. Translated: CASSSPGQGVEELFF.

The chain has TRBV9 and TRBJ2-7; perhaps TRBD2 as D (6 bases). Trimming cost V 0 bases and J 2 bases, with 18 bases left between them. The CDR3 is 17 amino acids. In germline, CDR1 is SGDLS, CDR2 YYNGEE. The DNA of the CDR3 is TGTGCCAGCAGCGTAGGGGGCGGGGCGGAGCGCACCTACGAGCAGTACTTC. This codes for CASSVGGGAERTYEQYF.

The chain combines TRBV27 with TRBJ1-2; a weak D match, TRBD1 (5 bases). V gave up 6 bases and J gave up 7 bases, with 18 bases separating them. The CDR3 has 14 amino acids. CDR1 is MNHEY and CDR2 is SMNVEV in the germline V gene (reference sequence). CDR3 loop: CASRGLTVARGYTF. The CDR3 DNA is TGTGCCAGCAGAGGTCTGACAGTTGCCCGTGGCTACACCTTC.

This rearrangement joins TRBV7-6 to TRBJ2-7; 7 bases fit TRBD1. The CDR3 consists of 14 residues. V gave up 5 bases and J gave up 2 bases; unmatched junction bases: 6. CDR1 is SGHVS and CDR2 is FNYEAQ in the germline V gene. The chain's CDR3 is CASSRTTGAYEQYF. CDR3 bases: TGTGCCAGCAGCCGAACCACAGGGGCCTACGAGCAGTACTTC. Based on the CDR3 plus reference TRBV7-6 and TRBJ2-7, the full variable domain is GAGVSQSPRYKVTKRGQDVALRCDPISGHVSLYWYRQALGQGPEFLTYFNYEAQQDKSGLPNDRFSAERPEGSISTLTIQRTEQRDSAMYRCASSRTTGAYEQYFGPGTRLTVT.

This clone was seen a single time. This rearrangement joins TRBV4-3 to TRBJ1-2; possibly TRBD1 for D (5 bases). Germline V lookup: CDR1 LGHNA, CDR2 YSLEER. The length of the CDR3 is 16 residues. Trimming cost V 1 base and J 4 bases, with 16 bases left between them. CDR3 DNA sequence: TGCGCCAGCAGCCAAGCTATGCAGGGTTGGGGCTATGGCTACACCTTC. Protein sequence: CASSQAMQGWGYGYTF.

On this clone itself: Distinct nucleotide sequences in the sample also encode this CDR3. The chain joins TRBV29-1 to TRBJ1-1; D ambiguous. Looked up from germline, CDR1 is SQVTM and CDR2 is ANQGSEA. The length of the CDR3 is 13 residues. Trimming cost V 1 base and J 0 bases, with 6 bases left between them. The CDR3 sequence is CSVEGRLNTEAFF. CDR3 coding DNA: TGCAGCGTTGAAGGGCGGCTGAACACTGAAGCTTTCTTT. Full variable domain (remainder filled in from reference TRBV29-1 and TRBJ1-1): SAVISQKPSRDICQRGTSLTIQCQVDSQVTMMFWYRQQPGQSLTLIATANQGSEATYESGFVIDKFPISRPNLTFSTLTVSNMSPEDSSIYLCSVEGRLNTEAFFGQGTRLTVV.

The chain employs TRBV7-9 and TRBJ1-1; 9 bases align to TRBD1. The V gene end was trimmed by 2 bases and the J gene end by 0 bases; junction bases not matched to a gene: 7. This CDR3 is 17 amino acids long. CDR1 SEHNR and CDR2 FQNEAQ come from the germline V gene (reference sequence). CDR3 sequence: CASSLTTGGQMNTEAFF. The CDR3 nucleotides read TGTGCCAGCAGCTTAACTACAGGGGGCCAAATGAACACTGAAGCTTTCTTT.

The CDR3 DNA follows: TGTGCCAGTAGGCACCGTCTGGGCAATCAGCCCCAGCATTTT. Its protein is CASRHRLGNQPQHF. The rearrangement joins TRBV19 to TRBJ1-5; no firm D call. V was trimmed by 6 bases and J by 2 bases, leaving 11 bases between them. Germline CDR1 LNHDA, CDR2 SQIVND (reference sequence). This CDR3 comprises 14 residues.